This entry is about one T cell receptor beta chain. Nobody among the patients had been given any treatment before thyroid surgery. The record originates from a study of metastatic and nonmetastatic thyroid tumors. MiXCR reprocessed the PCR reads for TCRdb. The sample includes approximately 35,000 clones, less than 40% of them seen just once. After removal of 1 base from V and 1 base from J, the junction contained 2 bases not matched to a gene. CDR1 and CDR2 from the germline V gene are MGHRA and YSYEKL. The CDR3 consists of 15 residues. This chain joins TRBV4-1 and TRBJ2-7; 9 positions agree with TRBD2. Sequenced material: tumor tissue. This clonotype was sampled from a female donor with papillary thyroid cancer or a benign thyroid nodule (not recorded which). Some clones in this sample may be carry-over from other donors' samples. In DNA form, the CDR3 reads TGCGCCAGCAGCCAAGTAGCGGGGGAGTCCTACGAGCAGTACTTC. Translating it yields CASSQVAGESYEQYF.